This T cell receptor (beta chain) was found in a study of cytomegalovirus exposure and HLA in healthy donors. With 6 bases removed from V and 3 bases from J, the gap between germline ends came to 11 bases. This CDR3 spans 13 amino acids. Germline V gene data show CDR1 as MDHEN and CDR2 as SYDVKM. Study outcomes and limitations: Cytomegalovirus status, reportedly, was diagnosed with high specificity and sensitivity by the classifier. Usually a TCR sequence was rare, but some public TCRs were found in many donors.

The data were produced by immunoSEQ multiplex PCR, yet TCRdb's version contains in-frame clones alone and is incomplete. Counted here are some 110,000 clones, 70% to 90% occurring once; the ten biggest clones make up about 1.8%. In its sample, this clone was seen a few times. No antigen is known for it. The sequence was collected from a man between 18 and 35 years old in good health and CMV-seronegative. Sequencing input: PBMCs. This sequence joins TRBV28 and TRBJ1-1; unclear D gene. CDR3 in amino acids: CASSYRGHTEAFF. The CDR3 coding sequence is TGTGCCAGCAGCTATCGAGGGCACACTGAAGCTTTCTTT.